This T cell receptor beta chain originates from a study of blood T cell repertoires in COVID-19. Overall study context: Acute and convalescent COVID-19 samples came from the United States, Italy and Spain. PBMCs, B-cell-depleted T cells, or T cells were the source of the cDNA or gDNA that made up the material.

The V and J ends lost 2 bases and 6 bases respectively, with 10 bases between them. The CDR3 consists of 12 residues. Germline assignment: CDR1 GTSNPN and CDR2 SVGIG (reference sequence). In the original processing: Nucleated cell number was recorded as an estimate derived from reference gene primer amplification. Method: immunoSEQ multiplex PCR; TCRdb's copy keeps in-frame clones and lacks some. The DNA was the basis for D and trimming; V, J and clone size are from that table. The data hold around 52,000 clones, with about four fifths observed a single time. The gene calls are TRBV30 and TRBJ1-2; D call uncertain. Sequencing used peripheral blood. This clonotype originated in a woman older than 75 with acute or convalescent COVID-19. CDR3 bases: TGTGCCTGGAGTACGAGGTCAGATGGCTACACCTTC. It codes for CAWSTRSDGYTF.